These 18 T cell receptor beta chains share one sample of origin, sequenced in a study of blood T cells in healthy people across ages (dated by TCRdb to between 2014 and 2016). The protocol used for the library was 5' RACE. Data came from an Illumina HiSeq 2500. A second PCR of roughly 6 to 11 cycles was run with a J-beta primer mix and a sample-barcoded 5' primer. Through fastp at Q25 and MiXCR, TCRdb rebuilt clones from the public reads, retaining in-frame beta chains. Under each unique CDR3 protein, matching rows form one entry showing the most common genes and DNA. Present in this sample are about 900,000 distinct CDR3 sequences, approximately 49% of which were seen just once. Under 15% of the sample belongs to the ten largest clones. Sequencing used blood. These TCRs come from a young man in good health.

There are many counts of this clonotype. The CDR3 sequence is CASSSTGSGANVLTF. The CDR3 DNA is TGTGCCAGCTCATCGACAGGCTCTGGGGCCAACGTCCTGACTTTC. This chain uses TRBV5-6 with TRBJ2-6, with a possible D match to TRBD1 (6 bases). Trimming pared 7 bases from V and 0 bases from J, leaving 11 bases between. Looked up from germline, CDR1 is SGHDT and CDR2 is YYEEEE. There are 15 residues in the CDR3.

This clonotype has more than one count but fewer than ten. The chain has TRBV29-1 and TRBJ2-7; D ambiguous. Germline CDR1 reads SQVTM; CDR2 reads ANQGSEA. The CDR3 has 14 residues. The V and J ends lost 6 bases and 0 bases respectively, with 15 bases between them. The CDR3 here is CSVTPGGSSYEQYF. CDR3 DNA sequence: TGCAGCGTGACCCCCGGCGGAAGCTCCTACGAGCAGTACTTC.

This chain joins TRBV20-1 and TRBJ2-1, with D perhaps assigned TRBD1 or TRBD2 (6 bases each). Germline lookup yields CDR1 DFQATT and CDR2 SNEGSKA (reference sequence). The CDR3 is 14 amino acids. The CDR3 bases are TGCAGCTCCGGGAGTTTGGGGGCGGTCGGTGAGCAGTTCTTC. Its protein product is CSSGSLGAVGEQFF.

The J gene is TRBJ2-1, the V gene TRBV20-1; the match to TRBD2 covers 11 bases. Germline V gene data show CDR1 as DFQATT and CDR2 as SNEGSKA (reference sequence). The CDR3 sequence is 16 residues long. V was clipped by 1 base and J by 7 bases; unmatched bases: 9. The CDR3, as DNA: TGCAGTGCTAGAGCCCCCGGGACTAGCGGAAAAAATGAGCAGTTCTTC. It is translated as CSARAPGTSGKNEQFF.

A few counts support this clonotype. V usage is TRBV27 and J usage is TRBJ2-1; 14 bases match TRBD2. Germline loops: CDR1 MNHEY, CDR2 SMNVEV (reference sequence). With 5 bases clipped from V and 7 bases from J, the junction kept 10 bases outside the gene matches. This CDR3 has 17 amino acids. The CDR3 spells CASSPPGGLAGVNEQFF. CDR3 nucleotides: TGTGCCAGCAGTCCCCCTGGGGGACTAGCGGGGGTAAATGAGCAGTTCTTC.

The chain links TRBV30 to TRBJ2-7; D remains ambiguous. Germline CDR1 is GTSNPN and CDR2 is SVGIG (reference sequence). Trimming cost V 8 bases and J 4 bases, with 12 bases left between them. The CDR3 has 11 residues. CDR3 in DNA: TGTGCCGCAGTGGGTGGGTACGAGCAGTACTTC. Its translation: CAAVGGYEQYF.

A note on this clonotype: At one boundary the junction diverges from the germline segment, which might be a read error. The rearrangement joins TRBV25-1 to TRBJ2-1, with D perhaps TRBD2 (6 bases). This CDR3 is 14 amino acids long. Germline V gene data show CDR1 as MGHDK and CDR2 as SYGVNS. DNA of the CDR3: TGTACCAGCACCAATACCGGGACTCCCGAAGAGCAGTTCTTC. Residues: CTSTNTGTPEEQFF.

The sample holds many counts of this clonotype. CDR3 bases: TGCAGCGTTGAAAAACGGTTGAATGAGCAGTTCTTC. Translation gives CSVEKRLNEQFF. The chain is built from TRBV29-1 and TRBJ2-1; unclear D gene. There are 12 residues in the CDR3. Deletions cut 2 bases from V and 7 bases from J, with 9 bases between. The germline gives CDR1 SQVTM, CDR2 ANQGSEA.

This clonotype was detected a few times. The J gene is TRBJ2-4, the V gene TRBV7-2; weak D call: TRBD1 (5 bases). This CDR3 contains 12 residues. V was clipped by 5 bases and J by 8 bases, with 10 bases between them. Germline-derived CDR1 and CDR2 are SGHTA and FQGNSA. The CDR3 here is CASSQTAHIQYF. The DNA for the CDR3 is TGTGCCAGCAGCCAGACAGCGCACATTCAGTACTTC.

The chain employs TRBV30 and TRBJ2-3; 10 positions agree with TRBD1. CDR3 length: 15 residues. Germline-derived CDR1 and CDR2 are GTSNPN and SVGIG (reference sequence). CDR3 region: CAWAPGQGLPDTQYF. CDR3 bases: TGTGCATGGGCCCCGGGACAGGGGCTTCCAGATACGCAGTATTTT.

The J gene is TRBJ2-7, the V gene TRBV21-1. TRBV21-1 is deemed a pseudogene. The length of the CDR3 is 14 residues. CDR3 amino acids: CASSIGISSYEQYF. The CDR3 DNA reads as TGTGCCAGCAGCATTGGCATCTCCTCCTACGAGCAGTACTTC.

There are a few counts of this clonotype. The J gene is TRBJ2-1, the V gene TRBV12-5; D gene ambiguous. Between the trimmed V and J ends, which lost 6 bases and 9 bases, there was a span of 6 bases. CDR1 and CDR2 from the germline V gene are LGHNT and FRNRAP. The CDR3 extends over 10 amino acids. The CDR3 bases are TGTGCTAGTGGGGCCCCTGAGCAGTTCTTC. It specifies CASGAPEQFF.

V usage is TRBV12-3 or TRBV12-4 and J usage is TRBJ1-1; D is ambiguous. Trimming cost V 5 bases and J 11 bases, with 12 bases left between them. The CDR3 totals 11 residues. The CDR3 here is CASSELREAFF. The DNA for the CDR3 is TGTGCCAGCAGTGAATTGAGGGAGGCTTTCTTT.

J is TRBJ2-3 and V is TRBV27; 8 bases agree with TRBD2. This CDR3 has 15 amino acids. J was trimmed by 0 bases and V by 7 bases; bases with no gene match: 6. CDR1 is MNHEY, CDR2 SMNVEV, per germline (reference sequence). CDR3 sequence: CASTLAGTSTDTQYF. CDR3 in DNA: TGTGCCAGCACCTTAGCGGGGACTAGCACAGATACGCAGTATTTT.

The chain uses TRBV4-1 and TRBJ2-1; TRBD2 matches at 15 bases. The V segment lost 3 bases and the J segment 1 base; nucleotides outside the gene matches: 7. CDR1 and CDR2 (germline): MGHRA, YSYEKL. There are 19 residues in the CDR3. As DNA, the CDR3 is TGCGCCAGCAGCCACCCGGGACTAGCGGGGGGTTATTCCTACAATGAGCAGTTCTTC. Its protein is CASSHPGLAGGYSYNEQFF.

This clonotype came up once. CDR3: CASSGRGQGYNEQYF. The CDR3 DNA reads TGTGCCAGCAGTGGAAGGGGACAGGGATACAATGAGCAGTACTTC. V and J are TRBV28 and TRBJ2-7; 9 positions agree with TRBD1. Germline V CDR1 and CDR2: MDHEN, SYDVKM. The V segment lost 5 bases and the J segment 7 bases; nucleotides outside the gene matches: 12. The CDR3 contains 15 residues.

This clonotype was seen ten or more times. CDR3 nucleotide sequence: TGTGCCAGCAGCTCCGCCCGAAACCAGTACTTC. It codes for CASSSARNQYF. The V call is TRBV7-2, the J call TRBJ2-5; no firm D call. The CDR3 totals 11 residues. V was trimmed by 4 bases and J by 10 bases, leaving 10 bases between them. The V gene's germline CDR1 is SGHTA and CDR2 FQGNSA.

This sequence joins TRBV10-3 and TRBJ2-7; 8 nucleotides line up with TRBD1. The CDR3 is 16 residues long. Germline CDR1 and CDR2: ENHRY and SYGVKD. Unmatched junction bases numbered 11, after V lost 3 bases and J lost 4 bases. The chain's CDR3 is CAISERGGTGGYEQYF. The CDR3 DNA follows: TGTGCCATCAGTGAAAGGGGTGGCACAGGGGGTTACGAGCAGTACTTC.